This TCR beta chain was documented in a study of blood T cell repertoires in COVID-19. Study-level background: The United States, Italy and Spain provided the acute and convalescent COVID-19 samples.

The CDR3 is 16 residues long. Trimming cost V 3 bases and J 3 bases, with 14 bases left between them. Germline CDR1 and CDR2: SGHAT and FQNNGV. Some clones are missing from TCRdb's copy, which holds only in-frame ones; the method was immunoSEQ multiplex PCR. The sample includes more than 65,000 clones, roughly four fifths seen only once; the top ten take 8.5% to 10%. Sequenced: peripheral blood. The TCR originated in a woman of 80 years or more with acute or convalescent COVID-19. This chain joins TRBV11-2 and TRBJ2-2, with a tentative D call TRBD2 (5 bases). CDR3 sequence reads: CASSFGVAYYTGELFF. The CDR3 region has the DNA TGTGCCAGCAGCTTCGGGGTAGCGTATTACACCGGGGAGCTGTTTTTT.